This TCR beta chain emerged from a study of graft-versus-host responses after intestinal transplantation. As for the study in general: Multivisceral, liver-intestinal, or isolated intestinal grafts went to recipients. Regarding the study as a whole: Investigators detected GvH clones in recipient marrow, with some emerging earlier in ileum or blood. The study found high graft-versus-host to host-versus-graft clonal ratios in allografts of patients with graft-donor T cell macrochimerism. After transplant, early declines in HvG clones were associated with peak levels of circulating GvH clones.

Libraries were prepared by immunoSEQ multiplex PCR; TCRdb keeps only in-frame clonotypes and omits some of them. This table has some 97,000 clones, more than 85% appearing once. As for this clone: Its antigen is unidentified.

Trimming cost V 9 bases and J 0 bases, with 10 bases left between them. CDR1 and CDR2 from the germline V gene are MDHEN and SYDVKM. This CDR3 is 13 amino acids long. The receptor comes from a human donor who was the organ donor for an intestinal transplant. This rearrangement joins TRBV28 to TRBJ2-3; the D is unclear. The material was unstimulated CD4+ T cells sorted from spleen or lymph node cells, obtained before transplant. CDR3 sequence: CASLVGSTDTQYF. CDR3 coding DNA: TGTGCCAGTCTCGTGGGGAGCACAGATACGCAGTATTTT.